A single sample gave rise to the 24 T cell receptor beta chains below, sequenced in a study of blood T cell repertoires in COVID-19. Clones were read by immunoSEQ multiplex PCR, and TCRdb kept only the in-frame ones, dropping some. The profile shows over 80,000 clones, approximately 90% of them singletons. Sequencing used peripheral blood. The receptors were sampled from a woman of 80 years or more with acute or convalescent COVID-19.

The gene calls are TRBV30 and TRBJ2-3, with unresolved D. The germline CDR1 and CDR2 sequences are GTSNPN and SVGIG (reference sequence). V was pared by 3 bases and J by 3 bases, with 13 bases between. CDR3 length equals 14 residues. CDR3 bases: TGTGCCTGGAGAGCCCAACGGTTAACAGATACGCAGTATTTT. This translates into CAWRAQRLTDTQYF.

This rearrangement joins TRBV9 to TRBJ2-2, with 9 bases identical to TRBD2. The germline CDR1 and CDR2 sequences are SGDLS and YYNGEE. The CDR3 extends over 17 amino acids. Unmatched junction bases numbered 6, after V lost 0 bases and J lost 3 bases. CDR3 nucleotide sequence: TGTGCCAGCAGCGTAGGAGGTAGCGGGGGTCACACCGGGGAGCTGTTTTTT. Residues: CASSVGGSGGHTGELFF.

J is TRBJ1-3 and V is TRBV2, with 7 bases lining up with TRBD1. J gave up 0 bases and V 8 bases, and 16 bases lay outside the gene matches. The CDR3 has 18 amino acids. Germline CDR1 and CDR2: SNHLY and FYNNEI. As DNA, the CDR3 is TGTGCCAGCTGCCTCGCCGTCGGACAGGCTGCCTCTGGAAACACCATATATTTT. This sequence encodes CASCLAVGQAASGNTIYF.

The genes are TRBV25-1 and TRBJ2-5; D may be TRBD1 (5 bases). Trimming pared 8 bases from V and 2 bases from J, leaving 12 bases between. The CDR3 spans 13 residues. CDR1 is MGHDK and CDR2 is SYGVNS in the germline V gene. The CDR3 reads CASLPTEQETQYF. In nucleotides, the CDR3 is TGTGCCAGCCTCCCGACAGAACAAGAGACCCAGTACTTC. Using reference TRBV25-1 and TRBJ2-5 for the parts outside the CDR3, the full variable domain is EADIYQTPRYLVIGTGKKITLECSQTMGHDKMYWYQQDPGMELHLIHYSYGVNSTEKGDLSSESTVSRIRTEHFPLTLESARPSHTSQYLCASLPTEQETQYFGPGTRLLVL.

The rearrangement uses TRBV9 and TRBJ2-3, with no clear D. V was trimmed by 6 bases and J by 0 bases, leaving 17 bases between them. Germline V gene sequence: CDR1 SGDLS, CDR2 YYNGEE. The CDR3 is 16 residues long. Written as DNA, the CDR3 is TGTGCCAGCACCCCCCACGTGGTGGCCAGCACAGATACGCAGTATTTT. It translates to CASTPHVVASTDTQYF. Filled out from reference TRBV9 and TRBJ2-3, the complete variable domain reads DSGVTQTPKHLITATGQRVTLRCSPRSGDLSVYWYQQSLDQGLQFLIQYYNGEERAKGNILERFSAQQFPDLHSELNLSSLELGDSALYFCASTPHVVASTDTQYFGPGTRLTVL.

This sequence joins TRBV6-2 or TRBV6-3 and TRBJ2-2; the D gene is possibly TRBD1 (5 bases). The germline V and J ends were trimmed by 2 bases and 0 bases, with 7 bases remaining between them. The germline V gene encodes CDR1 MNHEY and CDR2 SVGEGT. The CDR3 has 15 amino acids. CDR3 region: CASSYPDTNTGELFF. The CDR3 coding sequence is TGTGCCAGCAGTTACCCGGACACGAACACCGGGGAGCTGTTTTTT.

This clone showed up just once. The chain employs TRBV19 and TRBJ2-2, with TRBD2 identical over 8 bases. V dropped 6 bases and J dropped 0; count of bases not matched to a gene: 9. Germline lookup yields CDR1 LNHDA and CDR2 SQIVND (reference sequence). The CDR3 has 17 residues. The CDR3 coding sequence is TGTGCCAGTAGAATGACTAGCGCGAACGCGAACACCGGGGAGCTGTTTTTT. This translates into CASRMTSANANTGELFF.

This chain uses TRBV19 with TRBJ2-1; 10 bases align to TRBD1. V shed 7 bases and J 8 bases; nucleotides not matched to a gene: 5. The germline CDR1 and CDR2 sequences are LNHDA and SQIVND (reference sequence). This CDR3 is built from 13 residues. The CDR3 nucleotides are TGTGCCAGTAACCGGGACAGGGGATATGAGCAGTTCTTC. As protein: CASNRDRGYEQFF.

The chain links TRBV19 to TRBJ2-3, with 10 bases matching TRBD2. Trimming at V came to 10 bases and at J to 4 bases, leaving 8 bases not matched to a gene. The CDR3 extends over 14 amino acids. Per the germline V gene, CDR1 is LNHDA and CDR2 is SQIVND (reference sequence). The CDR3, as DNA: TGTGCCACCAAGCGGGAGGGCCTAGCAGATACGCAGTATTTT. Translation: CATKREGLADTQYF.

The chain carries TRBV5-6 and TRBJ2-5; a possible D gene is TRBD2 (5 bases). V was pared by 2 bases and J by 3 bases, with 11 bases between. This CDR3 comprises 14 residues. Looked up from germline, CDR1 is SGHDT and CDR2 is YYEEEE. The CDR3, as DNA: TGTGCCAGCAGCTTCCAGGACTCTAAAGAGACCCAGTACTTC. Its protein is CASSFQDSKETQYF.

The genes are TRBV5-1 and TRBJ2-3, with D perhaps matching TRBD2 (6 bases). The CDR3 runs to 14 residues. The germline gives CDR1 SGHRS, CDR2 YFSETQ. The V end was cut by 4 bases, the J end by 1 base, with 10 bases between. CDR3 DNA: TGCGCCAGCAGCAGGGACTCGGGCACAGATACGCAGTATTTT. Translated, it gives CASSRDSGTDTQYF.

The chain is built from TRBV11-1 and TRBJ2-7, with a possible D match to TRBD1 (5 bases). The CDR3 length is 15 residues. The V end lost 1 base, the J end lost 0 bases, and 10 bases lay between the germline ends. Germline V CDR1 and CDR2: SGHAT, FQDESV (reference sequence). CDR3 sequence (DNA): TGTGCCAGCAGCTTAGGGACAAGTAGCTCCTACGAGCAGTACTTC. Protein: CASSLGTSSSYEQYF.

Details on this clone: At one boundary the junction diverges from the germline segment, which might be a read error. The chain recombines TRBV25-1 with TRBJ1-4; D unclear. CDR1 is MGHDK, CDR2 SYGVNS, per germline. This CDR3 is 15 amino acids long. Here the CDR3 DNA reads TGTGCCAGCAGTGAAACACGGGGAACTGATGAAAAACTGTTTTTT. Amino acids: CASSETRGTDEKLFF. The variable domain in full, with the rest retrieved from reference TRBV25-1 and TRBJ1-4, is EADIYQTPRYLVIGTGKKITLECSQTMGHDKMYWYQQDPGMELHLIHYSYGVNSTEKGDLSSESTVSRIRTEHFPLTLESARPSHTSQYLCASSETRGTDEKLFFGSGTQLSVL.

This clone was found once. V usage is TRBV5-5 and J usage is TRBJ2-5, with D perhaps matching TRBD1 (6 bases). Trimming stripped 4 bases from V and 5 bases from J, with 18 bases between. The CDR3 length is 15 residues. Germline CDR1 reads SGHKS; CDR2 reads YYEKEE (reference sequence). In DNA, the CDR3 is TGTGCCAGCAGCGAGGACGGGCGAACAGGGGAGACCCAGTACTTC. It specifies CASSEDGRTGETQYF.

CDR3 residues: CASSPGRADYGYTF. CDR3 DNA sequence: TGTGCCAGCTCACCAGGCAGGGCGGACTATGGCTACACCTTC. V gene TRBV18 combines with J gene TRBJ1-2; D possibly corresponds to TRBD1 (5 bases). Germline lookup yields CDR1 KGHSH and CDR2 LQKENI. There are 14 residues in the CDR3. V gave up 2 bases and J gave up 3 bases, with 10 bases separating them.

This clone occurred once. The V gene is TRBV27, the J gene TRBJ1-5, with 9 bases aligning to TRBD1. Trimming cost V 2 bases and J 5 bases; bases outside gene matches: 7. Germline V gene data show CDR1 as MNHEY and CDR2 as SMNVEV (reference sequence). The CDR3 is made up of 16 amino acids. The CDR3 loop is CASSLSPGQGYQPQHF. The CDR3 DNA reads TGTGCCAGCAGTTTAAGTCCGGGACAGGGATATCAGCCCCAGCATTTT.

The J gene is TRBJ2-1, the V gene TRBV3-1 (or the pseudogene TRBV3-2), with D unresolved. Germline-derived CDR1 and CDR2 are LGHDT and YNNKEL (reference sequence). V dropped 4 bases and J dropped 4 bases, with 14 bases sitting between them. This CDR3 comprises 15 residues. CDR3 in amino acids: CASSPDSAIYNEQFF. The DNA of the CDR3 is TGTGCCAGCAGCCCCGACTCGGCTATTTACAATGAGCAGTTCTTC.

The rearrangement links TRBV19 to TRBJ2-3; 9 positions match TRBD1. The CDR3 has 14 amino acids. J was trimmed by 4 bases and V by 9 bases; bases with no gene match: 8. Germline V lookup: CDR1 LNHDA, CDR2 SQIVND (reference sequence). CDR3 sequence reads: CASRDRESPDTQYF. For the CDR3, the DNA is TGTGCCAGCCGGGACAGGGAGTCTCCAGATACGCAGTATTTT.

V and J are TRBV27 and TRBJ2-5, with D tentatively TRBD2 (6 bases). From germline, CDR1 is MNHEY and CDR2 SMNVEV (reference sequence). V gave up 3 bases and J gave up 1 base, with 9 bases separating them. This CDR3 region has 14 residues. CDR3 amino acids: CASSFGGRQETQYF. The CDR3 region has the DNA TGTGCCAGCAGTTTCGGGGGTCGCCAAGAGACCCAGTACTTC.

The chain employs TRBV6-6 and TRBJ2-7, with TRBD1 matching 8 bases. Per the germline V gene, CDR1 is MNHNY and CDR2 is SVGAGI (reference sequence). The CDR3 extends over 15 amino acids. V was pared by 2 bases and J by 0 bases, with 3 bases of the junction left unmatched. The CDR3 nucleotides read TGTGCCAGCAGTTACACCGGACAGGGCTCCTACGAGCAGTACTTC. It encodes CASSYTGQGSYEQYF.

The rearrangement uses TRBV18 and TRBJ1-4; TRBD1 matches at 7 bases. The CDR3 covers 14 residues. Germline loops: CDR1 KGHSH, CDR2 LQKENI. With 3 bases clipped from V and 3 bases from J, the junction kept 1 base outside the gene matches. The CDR3 is CASSPGQPNEKLFF. CDR3 sequence (DNA): TGTGCCAGCTCACCGGGACAGCCTAATGAAAAACTGTTTTTT.

As DNA, the CDR3 is TGTGCCAGCAGCCAAGCCAGCGGGGGGAAGAGGGGTGAGCAGTTCTTC. It yields the protein CASSQASGGKRGEQFF. The chain links TRBV3-1 (or the pseudogene TRBV3-2) to TRBJ2-1; 9 nucleotides line up with TRBD2. The CDR3 covers 16 residues. Germline V gene data show CDR1 as LGHDT and CDR2 as YNNKEL (reference sequence). Unmatched junction bases numbered 10, after V lost 1 base and J lost 9 bases.

The chain couples TRBV5-4 to TRBJ1-2; D uncertain. Germline values: CDR1 SGHNT, CDR2 YYREEE (reference sequence). This CDR3 comprises 16 residues. Trimming shortened V by 2 bases and J by 6 bases, and 20 bases separated the two germline ends. The CDR3 region has the DNA TGTGCCAGCAGCTTTCCCTACGGACCAGCGGGAGATGGCTACACCTTC. Translation: CASSFPYGPAGDGYTF.

The rearrangement links TRBV18 to TRBJ2-1; 12 bases agree with TRBD2. Germline loops: CDR1 KGHSH, CDR2 LQKENI. Unmatched junction bases numbered 10, after V lost 8 bases and J lost 8 bases. This CDR3 spans 15 amino acids. The CDR3 region is CASDLAGGPTDEQFF. CDR3 nucleotides: TGTGCCAGCGATCTAGCGGGGGGGCCAACGGATGAGCAGTTCTTC.